A selection of T cell receptor beta chains follows, all from one sample in a study of healthy donors' naive CD4 and CD8 T cells. TCRdb independently ran MiXCR on the reads; one entry per CDR3 protein. Among about 180,000 distinct CDR3 sequences listed, 74% were seen once. The sample consisted of naive CD4+ and CD8+ T cells sorted from blood, pooled from several donors. These receptors were obtained from a pool of human donors in good health; the sample pools cells from several healthy donors. Both conserved end residues are part of each CDR3. Each record gives: J gene, D gene, V gene, clone size, CDR3 DNA, CDR3 protein. The D gene is left open where the match is weak. Some rows have no size entry. The others give once, few or many, or a class for an expanded clone.

J gene: TRBJ1-5
D gene: .
V gene: TRBV12-3/TRBV12-4
clone size: .
CDR3 DNA: TGTGCCAGCAGTTTTAAGGGATCGGATCAGCCCCAGCATTTT
CDR3 protein: CASSFKGSDQPQHF

J gene: TRBJ2-7
D gene: TRBD1
V gene: TRBV18
clone size: .
CDR3 DNA: TGTGCCAGCTCACCAGAGGGGGCGGGCTACGAGCAGTACTTC
CDR3 protein: CASSPEGAGYEQYF

J gene: TRBJ2-1
D gene: .
V gene: TRBV29-1
clone size: few
CDR3 DNA: TGCAGCACCCCACAGTCGGCTAGCGACCCCTACAATGAGCAGTTCTTC
CDR3 protein: CSTPQSASDPYNEQFF

J gene: TRBJ2-1
D gene: .
V gene: TRBV6-6
clone size: few
CDR3 DNA: TGTGCCAGCAGCCCTTGGGGCGGCCCTGAATCAGGGTCCTACAATGAGCAGTTCTTC
CDR3 protein: CASSPWGGPESGSYNEQFF

J gene: TRBJ1-5
D gene: .
V gene: TRBV30
clone size: .
CDR3 DNA: TGTGCCTTCTCCGGACAGAATGATCAGCCCCAGCATTTT
CDR3 protein: CAFSGQNDQPQHF

J gene: TRBJ2-5
D gene: TRBD2
V gene: TRBV29-1
clone size: .
CDR3 DNA: TGCAGCGTTACTCCCGGGACTAGCGGGACCCTGCTCCAAGAGACCCAGTACTTC
CDR3 protein: CSVTPGTSGTLLQETQYF

J gene: TRBJ2-5
D gene: .
V gene: TRBV27
clone size: .
CDR3 DNA: TGTGCCAGCAGTTTATACCCAGGGGCAAAGACCCAGTACTTC
CDR3 protein: CASSLYPGAKTQYF

J gene: TRBJ1-1
D gene: .
V gene: TRBV7-8
clone size: .
CDR3 DNA: TGTGCCAGCAGCTTACAAGGACAAACCTCTAACACTGAAGCTTTCTTT
CDR3 protein: CASSLQGQTSNTEAFF

J gene: TRBJ2-5
D gene: .
V gene: TRBV29-1
clone size: .
CDR3 DNA: TGCAGCGTTGCGGAGACAGAGACCCAGTACTTC
CDR3 protein: CSVAETETQYF

J gene: TRBJ2-7
D gene: TRBD1
V gene: TRBV29-1
clone size: .
CDR3 DNA: TGCAGCGCCCGGACAGGGCTTGGCGAGCAGTACTTC
CDR3 protein: CSARTGLGEQYF

J gene: TRBJ2-5
D gene: .
V gene: TRBV12-5
clone size: .
CDR3 DNA: TGTGCTAGTGGCGGAGGAGAAGAGACCCAGTACTTC
CDR3 protein: CASGGGEETQYF

J gene: TRBJ1-1
D gene: .
V gene: TRBV19
clone size: once
CDR3 DNA: TGTGCCAGTAGTATAGATGGGGGAGAAGCTTTCTTT
CDR3 protein: CASSIDGGEAFF

J gene: TRBJ2-7
D gene: TRBD1
V gene: TRBV12-3/TRBV12-4
clone size: .
CDR3 DNA: TGTGCCAGCAGTTCCCGACAGGGGGCCGACGAGCAGTACTTC
CDR3 protein: CASSSRQGADEQYF

J gene: TRBJ2-7
D gene: TRBD2
V gene: TRBV25-1
clone size: .
CDR3 DNA: TGTGCCAGCAGCGGGGGGAAGGGAGGTGAGCAGTACTTC
CDR3 protein: CASSGGKGGEQYF

J gene: TRBJ1-3
D gene: .
V gene: TRBV29-1
clone size: few
CDR3 DNA: TGCAGCGTCACAATTGGAAACACCATATATTTT
CDR3 protein: CSVTIGNTIYF

J gene: TRBJ2-3
D gene: .
V gene: TRBV5-5
clone size: .
CDR3 DNA: TGTGCCAGCAGCTTGGTGGCCGGAATCACCTTCACAGATACGCAGTATTTT
CDR3 protein: CASSLVAGITFTDTQYF

J gene: TRBJ2-5
D gene: TRBD2
V gene: TRBV10-3
clone size: .
CDR3 DNA: TGTGCCATCAGTGAGGGACTAGCGGGAACTCAAGAGACCCAGTACTTC
CDR3 protein: CAISEGLAGTQETQYF

J gene: TRBJ2-5
D gene: .
V gene: TRBV6-5
clone size: .
CDR3 DNA: TGTGCCAGCAGTTACGGGCCGGGGCAGGGACAAGAGACCCAGTACTTC
CDR3 protein: CASSYGPGQGQETQYF

J gene: TRBJ1-4
D gene: .
V gene: TRBV19
clone size: .
CDR3 DNA: TGTGCCAGTAGTCCCGGGCGTCTTGAAAAACTGTTTTTT
CDR3 protein: CASSPGRLEKLFF

J gene: TRBJ1-2
D gene: .
V gene: TRBV29-1
clone size: .
CDR3 DNA: TGCAGCGTTGAAGATCGTCAGGACTTCTATGGCTACACCTTC
CDR3 protein: CSVEDRQDFYGYTF

J gene: TRBJ1-5
D gene: TRBD1
V gene: TRBV29-1
clone size: few
CDR3 DNA: TGCAGCGTTGTCCCTGGGACAGGGAATCAGCCCCAGCATTTT
CDR3 protein: CSVVPGTGNQPQHF

J gene: TRBJ1-1
D gene: TRBD1
V gene: TRBV6-5
clone size: .
CDR3 DNA: TGTGCCAGCAGTTACCCCGGACAGGGGAAAGGAAACACTGAAGCTTTCTTT
CDR3 protein: CASSYPGQGKGNTEAFF

J gene: TRBJ1-1
D gene: .
V gene: TRBV27
clone size: .
CDR3 DNA: TGTGCCAGCAGTTTATCAACGGGGACTGAAGCTTTCTTT
CDR3 protein: CASSLSTGTEAFF

J gene: TRBJ1-1
D gene: .
V gene: TRBV19
clone size: few
CDR3 DNA: TGTGCCAGTAGTGGAGCGAGAAGAGCAATGAACACTGAAGCTTTCTTT
CDR3 protein: CASSGARRAMNTEAFF

J gene: TRBJ2-3
D gene: .
V gene: TRBV29-1
clone size: .
CDR3 DNA: TGCAGCGTGGCAGGGGTCACAGATACGCAGTATTTT
CDR3 protein: CSVAGVTDTQYF

J gene: TRBJ2-1
D gene: TRBD2
V gene: TRBV11-3
clone size: .
CDR3 DNA: TGTGCCAGCAGCTTAGAGCTAGCGGGAGGGCCGGAGCAGTTCTTC
CDR3 protein: CASSLELAGGPEQFF

J gene: TRBJ1-5
D gene: TRBD1
V gene: TRBV29-1
clone size: .
CDR3 DNA: TGCAGCGTTGCTGGGACAGGGGAAAGCAATCAGCCCCAGCATTTT
CDR3 protein: CSVAGTGESNQPQHF

J gene: TRBJ2-5
D gene: TRBD1
V gene: TRBV29-1
clone size: once
CDR3 DNA: TGCAGCGCCGCTACGCCCTCCTTCACAGGGGGAGAGACCCAGTACTTC
CDR3 protein: CSAATPSFTGGETQYF

J gene: TRBJ2-3
D gene: .
V gene: TRBV2
clone size: .
CDR3 DNA: TGTGCCAGCACCACCGGGCTTAGCACAGATACGCAGTATTTT
CDR3 protein: CASTTGLSTDTQYF

J gene: TRBJ2-2
D gene: TRBD1
V gene: TRBV29-1
clone size: .
CDR3 DNA: TGCAGCGCTGACAGGGGTAGATCCGGGGAGCTGTTTTTT
CDR3 protein: CSADRGRSGELFF

J gene: TRBJ2-5
D gene: TRBD1
V gene: TRBV13
clone size: .
CDR3 DNA: TGTGCCAGCAGCTCCCGGGACAGGAGCCAAGAGACCCAGTACTTC
CDR3 protein: CASSSRDRSQETQYF

J gene: TRBJ1-6
D gene: .
V gene: TRBV6-5
clone size: .
CDR3 DNA: TGTGCCAGCAGTCTCTCGATAGCTTCACCCCTCCACTTT
CDR3 protein: CASSLSIASPLHF

J gene: TRBJ2-1
D gene: TRBD2
V gene: TRBV24-1
clone size: .
CDR3 DNA: TGTGCCACCAGCGCCGGGGGGAATGAGCAGTTCTTC
CDR3 protein: CATSAGGNEQFF

J gene: TRBJ1-1
D gene: TRBD1
V gene: TRBV29-1
clone size: few
CDR3 DNA: TGCAGCGTGGGGGACAGGGGAAACACTGAAGCTTTCTTT
CDR3 protein: CSVGDRGNTEAFF

J gene: TRBJ2-7
D gene: TRBD1
V gene: TRBV29-1
clone size: few
CDR3 DNA: TGCAGCGTTGAATCGTCCGGGACAGGGGGCTATGAGCAGTACTTC
CDR3 protein: CSVESSGTGGYEQYF

J gene: TRBJ2-7
D gene: .
V gene: TRBV6-5
clone size: few
CDR3 DNA: TGTGCCAGCAGTTACAGGTCTGGGACGATCTACGAGCAGTACTTC
CDR3 protein: CASSYRSGTIYEQYF

J gene: TRBJ2-7
D gene: TRBD1
V gene: TRBV10-3
clone size: few
CDR3 DNA: TGTGCCATCAGTGTGGGACAGGGCTCCTACGAGCAGTACTTC
CDR3 protein: CAISVGQGSYEQYF

J gene: TRBJ2-1
D gene: .
V gene: TRBV27
clone size: few
CDR3 DNA: TGTGCCAGCAGTTTGGGGCAGGGGGGACGCAATGAGCAGTTCTTC
CDR3 protein: CASSLGQGGRNEQFF

J gene: TRBJ1-5
D gene: .
V gene: TRBV27
clone size: few
CDR3 DNA: TGTGCCAGCAGTTTATCCCCCACAGGCTCTAATCAGCCCCAGCATTTT
CDR3 protein: CASSLSPTGSNQPQHF

J gene: TRBJ1-2
D gene: TRBD1
V gene: TRBV29-1
clone size: .
CDR3 DNA: TGCAGCGATCTGGACAGGGGAAACTATGGCTACACCTTC
CDR3 protein: CSDLDRGNYGYTF

J gene: TRBJ2-3
D gene: .
V gene: TRBV5-1
clone size: once
CDR3 DNA: TGCGCCAGCAGCTTGGAGGTAGGGAACACAGATACGCAGTATTTT
CDR3 protein: CASSLEVGNTDTQYF

J gene: TRBJ2-3
D gene: TRBD2
V gene: TRBV27
clone size: .
CDR3 DNA: TGTGCCAGCTTAGCGGGGTCGCAATCTAGCACAGATACGCAGTATTTT
CDR3 protein: CASLAGSQSSTDTQYF

J gene: TRBJ2-5
D gene: .
V gene: TRBV29-1
clone size: .
CDR3 DNA: TGCAGCGTTGAGGGTATTGTGAGTGAGACCCAGTACTTC
CDR3 protein: CSVEGIVSETQYF

J gene: TRBJ2-5
D gene: .
V gene: TRBV29-1
clone size: .
CDR3 DNA: TGCAGCGTTCTGGGACCGCGGGGGACCCAGTACTTC
CDR3 protein: CSVLGPRGTQYF

J gene: TRBJ2-7
D gene: TRBD1
V gene: TRBV7-8
clone size: .
CDR3 DNA: TGTGCCAGCAGCGAGGACAGGGGCAGAACCTACGAGCAGTACTTC
CDR3 protein: CASSEDRGRTYEQYF

J gene: TRBJ2-1
D gene: TRBD2
V gene: TRBV6-5
clone size: .
CDR3 DNA: TGTGCCAGCAGTGGCGTGACTAGCGGGAGAGCAGAAAGAAGGAATGAGCAGTTCTTC
CDR3 protein: CASSGVTSGRAERRNEQFF

J gene: TRBJ2-1
D gene: .
V gene: TRBV11-2
clone size: few
CDR3 DNA: TGTGCCAGCAGCTTAAGTAGGGATGAGCAGTTCTTC
CDR3 protein: CASSLSRDEQFF

J gene: TRBJ2-2
D gene: .
V gene: TRBV6-4
clone size: .
CDR3 DNA: TGTGCCAGCCCCGACACCCGGCGGGCCGGGGAGCTGTTTTTT
CDR3 protein: CASPDTRRAGELFF

J gene: TRBJ1-2
D gene: .
V gene: TRBV29-1
clone size: .
CDR3 DNA: TGCAGCGTTGGTGGGTATGGCTACACCTTC
CDR3 protein: CSVGGYGYTF

J gene: TRBJ2-2
D gene: .
V gene: TRBV29-1
clone size: few
CDR3 DNA: TGCAGCGCCCTAGGCGGGGAGCTGTTTTTT
CDR3 protein: CSALGGELFF

J gene: TRBJ1-5
D gene: .
V gene: TRBV7-9
clone size: .
CDR3 DNA: TGTGCCAGCAGCTTCGAGAGTAGTAGGGGGCAGCCCCAGCATTTT
CDR3 protein: CASSFESSRGQPQHF

J gene: TRBJ2-1
D gene: TRBD2
V gene: TRBV19
clone size: .
CDR3 DNA: TGTGCCAGTAGTGCAGCGGGGGCAGCTTCCTACAATGAGCAGTTCTTC
CDR3 protein: CASSAAGAASYNEQFF

J gene: TRBJ1-1
D gene: .
V gene: TRBV27
clone size: .
CDR3 DNA: TGTGCCAGCAGTCACCAGGGTGACACTGAAGCTTTCTTT
CDR3 protein: CASSHQGDTEAFF

J gene: TRBJ2-5
D gene: TRBD2
V gene: TRBV11-1
clone size: .
CDR3 DNA: TGTGCCAGCAGCACAATCCTAGCGGGAGGGAAAGAGACCCAGTACTTC
CDR3 protein: CASSTILAGGKETQYF

J gene: TRBJ2-7
D gene: .
V gene: TRBV14
clone size: .
CDR3 DNA: TGTGCCAGCAGCCAAGGTTGGAGGGTAAGGAAAGAGCAGTACTTC
CDR3 protein: CASSQGWRVRKEQYF

J gene: TRBJ2-3
D gene: .
V gene: TRBV7-8
clone size: .
CDR3 DNA: TGTGCCAGCAGCTTAGCGCCCTCTAGCTTTAGCACAGATACGCAGTATTTT
CDR3 protein: CASSLAPSSFSTDTQYF

J gene: TRBJ2-7
D gene: TRBD1
V gene: TRBV29-1
clone size: few
CDR3 DNA: TGCAGCGTTGCCCCGGGACAGTCCTACGAGCAGTACTTC
CDR3 protein: CSVAPGQSYEQYF